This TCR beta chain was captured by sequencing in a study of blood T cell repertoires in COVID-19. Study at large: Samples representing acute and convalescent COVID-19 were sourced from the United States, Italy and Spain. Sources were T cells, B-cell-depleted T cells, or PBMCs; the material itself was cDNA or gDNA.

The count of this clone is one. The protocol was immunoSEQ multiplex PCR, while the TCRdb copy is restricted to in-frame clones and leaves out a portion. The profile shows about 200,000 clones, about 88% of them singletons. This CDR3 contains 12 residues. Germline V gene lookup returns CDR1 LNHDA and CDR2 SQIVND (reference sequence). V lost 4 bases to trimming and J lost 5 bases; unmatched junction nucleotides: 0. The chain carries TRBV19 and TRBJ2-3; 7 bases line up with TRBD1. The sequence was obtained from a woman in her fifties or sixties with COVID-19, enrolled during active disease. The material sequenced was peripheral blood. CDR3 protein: CASSRTGDTQYF. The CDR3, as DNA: TGTGCCAGTAGTAGGACAGGAGATACGCAGTATTTT.